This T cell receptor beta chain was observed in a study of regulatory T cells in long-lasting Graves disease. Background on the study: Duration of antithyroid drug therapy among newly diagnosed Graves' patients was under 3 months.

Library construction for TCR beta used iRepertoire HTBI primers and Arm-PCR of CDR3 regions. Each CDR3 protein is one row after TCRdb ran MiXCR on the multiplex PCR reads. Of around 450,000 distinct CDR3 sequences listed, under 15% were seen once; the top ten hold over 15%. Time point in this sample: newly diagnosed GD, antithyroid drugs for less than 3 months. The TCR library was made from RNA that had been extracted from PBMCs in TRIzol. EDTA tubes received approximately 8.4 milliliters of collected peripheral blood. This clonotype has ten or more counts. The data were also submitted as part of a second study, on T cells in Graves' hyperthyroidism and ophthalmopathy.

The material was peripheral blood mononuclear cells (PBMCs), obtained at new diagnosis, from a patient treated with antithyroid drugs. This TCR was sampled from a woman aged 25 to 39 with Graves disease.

The CDR3 sequence is CASIELGQGNEQFF. Written as DNA, the CDR3 is TGTGCCAGCATCGAATTGGGGCAGGGCAATGAGCAGTTCTTC. This sequence joins TRBV6-2 or TRBV6-3 and TRBJ2-1, with a weak D call TRBD1 (5 bases). The germline CDR1 and CDR2 sequences are MNHEY and SVGEGT. V was shortened by 7 bases and J by 6 bases, with 16 bases between the two germline ends. CDR3 length: 14 amino acids.